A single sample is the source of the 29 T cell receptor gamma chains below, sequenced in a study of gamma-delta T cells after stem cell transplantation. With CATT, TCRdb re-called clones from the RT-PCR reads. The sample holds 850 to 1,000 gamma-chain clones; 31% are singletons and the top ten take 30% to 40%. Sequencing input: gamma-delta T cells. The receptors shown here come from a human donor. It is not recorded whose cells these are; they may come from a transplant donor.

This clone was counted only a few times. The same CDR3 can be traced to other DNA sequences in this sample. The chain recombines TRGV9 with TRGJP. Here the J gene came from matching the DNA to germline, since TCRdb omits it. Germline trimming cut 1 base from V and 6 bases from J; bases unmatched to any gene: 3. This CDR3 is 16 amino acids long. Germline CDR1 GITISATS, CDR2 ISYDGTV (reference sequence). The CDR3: CALWEVVELGKKIKVF. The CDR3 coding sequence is TGTGCCTTGTGGGAGGTTGTAGAGTTGGGCAAAAAAATCAAGGTATTT.

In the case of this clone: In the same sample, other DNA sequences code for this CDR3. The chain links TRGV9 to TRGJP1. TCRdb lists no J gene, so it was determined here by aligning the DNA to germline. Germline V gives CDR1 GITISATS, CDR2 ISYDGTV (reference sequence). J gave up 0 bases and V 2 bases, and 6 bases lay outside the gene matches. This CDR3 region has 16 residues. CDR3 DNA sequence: TGTGCCTTGTGGGAGGGTTCAAATACCACTGGTTGGTTCAAGATATTT. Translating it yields CALWEGSNTTGWFKIF.

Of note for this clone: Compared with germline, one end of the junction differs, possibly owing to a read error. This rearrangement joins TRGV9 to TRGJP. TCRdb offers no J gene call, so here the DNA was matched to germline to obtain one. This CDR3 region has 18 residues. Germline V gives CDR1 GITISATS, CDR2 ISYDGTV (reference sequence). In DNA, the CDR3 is TGTGCCTTGTGGGAGGTAACTCGGCAGGAGTTGGGCAAAAAAATCAAGGTATTT. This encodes CALWEVTRQELGKKIKVF.

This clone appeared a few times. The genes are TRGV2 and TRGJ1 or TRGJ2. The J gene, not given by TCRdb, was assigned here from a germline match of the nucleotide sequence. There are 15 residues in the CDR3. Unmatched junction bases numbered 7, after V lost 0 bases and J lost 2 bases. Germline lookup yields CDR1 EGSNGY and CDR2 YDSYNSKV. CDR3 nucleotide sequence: TGTGCCACCTGGGACGGGCTGGAGGATTATTATAAGAAACTCTTT. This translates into CATWDGLEDYYKKLF.

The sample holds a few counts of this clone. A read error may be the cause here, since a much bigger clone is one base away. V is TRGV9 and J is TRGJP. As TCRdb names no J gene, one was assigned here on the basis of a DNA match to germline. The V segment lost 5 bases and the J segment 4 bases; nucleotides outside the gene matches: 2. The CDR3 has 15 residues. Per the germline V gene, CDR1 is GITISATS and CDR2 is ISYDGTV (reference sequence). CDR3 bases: TGTGCCTTGTGGGCTCAAGAGTTGGGCAAAAAAATCAAGGTATTT. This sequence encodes CALWAQELGKKIKVF.

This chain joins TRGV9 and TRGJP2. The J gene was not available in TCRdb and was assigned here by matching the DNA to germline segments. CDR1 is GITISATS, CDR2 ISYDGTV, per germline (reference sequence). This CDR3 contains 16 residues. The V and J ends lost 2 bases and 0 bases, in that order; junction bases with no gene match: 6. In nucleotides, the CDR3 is TGTGCCTTGTGGGAGGGCATGTATAGTAGTGATTGGATCAAGACGTTT. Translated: CALWEGMYSSDWIKTF.

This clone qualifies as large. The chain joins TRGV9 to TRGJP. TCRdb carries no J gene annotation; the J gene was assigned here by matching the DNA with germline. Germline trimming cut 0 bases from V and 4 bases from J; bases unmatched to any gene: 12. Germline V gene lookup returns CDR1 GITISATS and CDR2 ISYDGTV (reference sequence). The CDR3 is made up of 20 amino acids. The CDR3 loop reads CALWEVHDRAQELGKKIKVF. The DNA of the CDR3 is TGTGCCTTGTGGGAGGTGCATGATAGGGCCCAAGAGTTGGGCAAAAAAATCAAGGTATTT.

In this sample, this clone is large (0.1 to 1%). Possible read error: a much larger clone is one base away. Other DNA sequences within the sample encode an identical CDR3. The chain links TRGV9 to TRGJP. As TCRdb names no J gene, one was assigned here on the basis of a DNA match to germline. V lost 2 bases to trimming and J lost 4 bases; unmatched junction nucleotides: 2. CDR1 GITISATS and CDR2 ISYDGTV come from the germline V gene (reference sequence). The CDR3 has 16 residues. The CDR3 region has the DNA TGTGCCTTGTGGGAGGCCCAAGAGTTGGGCAAAAAAATCAAGGTATTT. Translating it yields CALWEAQELGKKIKVF.

As DNA, the CDR3 is TGTGCCTTGTGGGGGACCCAGAAAGAGTTGGGCAAAAAAATCAGGGTATTT. This sequence encodes CALWGTQKELGKKIRVF. V gene TRGV9 was called; the J gene was not. From germline, CDR1 is GITISATS and CDR2 ISYDGTV (reference sequence). The CDR3 extends over 17 amino acids.

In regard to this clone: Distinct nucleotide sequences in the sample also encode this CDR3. The DNA of the CDR3 is TGTGCCTTGTGGGAGGTGCGAGCAGAGTTGGGCAAAAAAATCAAGGTATTT. It codes for CALWEVRAELGKKIKVF. V gene TRGV9 combines with J gene TRGJP. TCRdb is silent on the J gene; assignment here came from matching the DNA to germline. The CDR3 is made up of 17 amino acids. V lost 0 bases and J lost 6; bases outside the gene matches: 5. CDR1 is GITISATS and CDR2 is ISYDGTV in the germline V gene (reference sequence).

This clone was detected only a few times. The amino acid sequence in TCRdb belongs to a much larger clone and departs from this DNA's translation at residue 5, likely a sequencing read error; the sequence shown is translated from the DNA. CDR3 nucleotide sequence: TGTGCCTTGTGGGGGGTGCGGGAGTTGGGCAAAAAAATCAAGGTATTT. This encodes CALWGVRELGKKIKVF. The chain carries TRGV9 and TRGJP. No J gene is reported in TCRdb; it was inferred here by comparing the DNA with germline. The CDR3 is made up of 16 amino acids. The germline V gene encodes CDR1 GITISATS and CDR2 ISYDGTV (reference sequence).

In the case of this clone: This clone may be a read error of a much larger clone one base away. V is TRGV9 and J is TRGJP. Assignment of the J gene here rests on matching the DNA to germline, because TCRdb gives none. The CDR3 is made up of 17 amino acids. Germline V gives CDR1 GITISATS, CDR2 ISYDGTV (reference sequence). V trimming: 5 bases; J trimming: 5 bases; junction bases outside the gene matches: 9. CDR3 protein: CALWGIPKELGKKIKVF. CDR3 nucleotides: TGTGCCTTGTGGGGGATACCTAAAGAGTTGGGCAAAAAAATCAAGGTATTT.

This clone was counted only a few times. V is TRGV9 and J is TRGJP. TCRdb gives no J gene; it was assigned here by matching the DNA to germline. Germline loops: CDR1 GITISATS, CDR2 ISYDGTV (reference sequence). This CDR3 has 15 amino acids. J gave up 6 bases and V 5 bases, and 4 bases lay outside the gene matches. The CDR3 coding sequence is TGTGCCTTGTGGGGCGCAGAGTTGGGCAAAAAAATCAAGGTATTT. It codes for CALWGAELGKKIKVF.

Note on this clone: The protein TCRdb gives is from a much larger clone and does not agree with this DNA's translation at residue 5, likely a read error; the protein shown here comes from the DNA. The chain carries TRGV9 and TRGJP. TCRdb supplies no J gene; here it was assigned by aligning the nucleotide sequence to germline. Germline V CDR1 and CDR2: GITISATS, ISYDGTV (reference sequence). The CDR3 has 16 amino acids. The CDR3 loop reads CALWKVQELGKKIKVF. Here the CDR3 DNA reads TGTGCCTTGTGGAAGGTGCAAGAGTTGGGCAAAAAAATCAAGGTATTT.

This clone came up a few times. CDR3 sequence: CALWEELQELGKKIKVF. CDR3 in DNA: TGTGCCTTGTGGGAGGAACTGCAAGAGTTGGGCAAAAAAATCAAGGTATTT. The J gene is TRGJP, the V gene TRGV9. Matching the DNA to germline supplied the J gene, which TCRdb does not give. This CDR3 contains 17 residues. Trimming took 2 bases from V and 3 from J; bases not matched to a gene: 4. Germline V gene sequence: CDR1 GITISATS, CDR2 ISYDGTV (reference sequence).

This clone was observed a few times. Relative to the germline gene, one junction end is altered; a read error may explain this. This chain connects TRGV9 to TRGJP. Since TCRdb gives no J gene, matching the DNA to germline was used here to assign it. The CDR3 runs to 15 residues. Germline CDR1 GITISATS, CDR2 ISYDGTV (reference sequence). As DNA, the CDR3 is TGTGCCTCGTGGGGACAAGAGTTGGGCAAAAAAATCAAGGTATTT. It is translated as CASWGQELGKKIKVF.

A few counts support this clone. CDR3 loop: CALWEVERLELGKKIKVF. The CDR3 DNA sequence: TGTGCCTTGTGGGAGGTGGAAAGGTTGGAGTTGGGCAAAAAAATCAAGGTATTT. The chain combines TRGV9 with TRGJP. Matching the DNA to germline supplied the J gene, which TCRdb does not give. Germline CDR1 and CDR2: GITISATS and ISYDGTV (reference sequence). This CDR3 has 18 residues. J gave up 7 bases and V 0 bases, and 9 bases lay outside the gene matches.

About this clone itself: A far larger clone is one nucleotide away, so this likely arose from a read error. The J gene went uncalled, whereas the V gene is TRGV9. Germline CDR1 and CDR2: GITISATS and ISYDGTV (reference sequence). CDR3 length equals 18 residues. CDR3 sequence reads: CALWEVRGQELGKKIRVF. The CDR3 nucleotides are TGTGCCTTGTGGGAGGTGCGGGGGCAAGAGTTGGGCAAAAAAATCAGGGTATTT.

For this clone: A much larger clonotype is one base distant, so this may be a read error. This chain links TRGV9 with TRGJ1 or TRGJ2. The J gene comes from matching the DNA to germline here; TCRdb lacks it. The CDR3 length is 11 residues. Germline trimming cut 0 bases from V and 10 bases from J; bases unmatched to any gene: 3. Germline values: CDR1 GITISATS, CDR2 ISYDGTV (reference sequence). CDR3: CALWEVRKKLF. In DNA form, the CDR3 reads TGTGCCTTGTGGGAGGTGCGGAAGAAACTCTTT.

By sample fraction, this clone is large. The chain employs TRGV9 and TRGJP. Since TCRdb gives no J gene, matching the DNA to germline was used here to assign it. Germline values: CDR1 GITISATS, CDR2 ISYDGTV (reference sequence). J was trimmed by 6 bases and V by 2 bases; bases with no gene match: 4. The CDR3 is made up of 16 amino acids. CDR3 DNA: TGTGCCTTGTGGGAGGGCCTAGAGTTGGGCAAAAAAATCAAGGTATTT. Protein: CALWEGLELGKKIKVF.

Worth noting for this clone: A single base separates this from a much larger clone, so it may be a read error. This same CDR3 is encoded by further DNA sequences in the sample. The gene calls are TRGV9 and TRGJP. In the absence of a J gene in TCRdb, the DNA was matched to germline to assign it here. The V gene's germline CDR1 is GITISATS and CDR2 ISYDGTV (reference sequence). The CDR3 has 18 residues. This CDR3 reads CALWEVHHPELGKKIKVF. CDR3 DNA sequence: TGCGCCTTGTGGGAGGTGCATCACCCAGAGTTGGGCAAAAAAATCAAGGTATTT.

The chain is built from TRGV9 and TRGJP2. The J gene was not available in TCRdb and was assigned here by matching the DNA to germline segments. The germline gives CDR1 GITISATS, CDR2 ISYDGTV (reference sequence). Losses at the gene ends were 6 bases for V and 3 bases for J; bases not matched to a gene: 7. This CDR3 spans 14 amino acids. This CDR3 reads CALWLGRSDWIKTF. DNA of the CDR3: TGTGCCTTGTGGTTAGGGCGTAGTGATTGGATCAAGACGTTT.

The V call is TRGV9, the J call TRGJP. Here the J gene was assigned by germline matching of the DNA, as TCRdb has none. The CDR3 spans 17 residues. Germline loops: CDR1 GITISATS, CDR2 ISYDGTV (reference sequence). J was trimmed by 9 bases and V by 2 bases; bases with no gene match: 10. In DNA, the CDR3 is TGTGCCTTGTGGGAGGCTCGTACCGCGTTGGGCAAAAAAATCAAGGTATTT. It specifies CALWEARTALGKKIKVF.

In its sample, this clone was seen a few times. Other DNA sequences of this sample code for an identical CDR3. CDR3 loop: CALWERELGKKIKVF. CDR3 bases: TGTGCCTTGTGGGAACGGGAGTTGGGCAAAAAAATCAAGGTATTT. The chain recombines TRGV9 with TRGJP. TCRdb records no J gene; here it was assigned by comparing the DNA to germline. V was clipped by 4 bases and J by 7 bases; unmatched bases: 4. Germline assignment: CDR1 GITISATS and CDR2 ISYDGTV (reference sequence). The CDR3 extends over 15 amino acids.

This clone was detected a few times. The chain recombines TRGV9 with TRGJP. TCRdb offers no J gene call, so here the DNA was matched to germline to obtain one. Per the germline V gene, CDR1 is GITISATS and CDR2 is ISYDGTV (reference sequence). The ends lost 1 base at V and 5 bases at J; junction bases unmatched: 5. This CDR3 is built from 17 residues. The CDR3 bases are TGTGCCTTGTGGGAGGTTCATGAAGAGTTGGGCAAAAAAATCAAGGTATTT. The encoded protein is CALWEVHEELGKKIKVF.

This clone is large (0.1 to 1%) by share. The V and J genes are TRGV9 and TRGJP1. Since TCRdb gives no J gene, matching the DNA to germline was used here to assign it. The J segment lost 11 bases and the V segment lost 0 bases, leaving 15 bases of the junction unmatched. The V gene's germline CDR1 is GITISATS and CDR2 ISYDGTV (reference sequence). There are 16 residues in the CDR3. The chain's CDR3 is CALWEVGEDLKWFKIF. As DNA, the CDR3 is TGTGCCTTGTGGGAGGTGGGGGAGGATTTAAAGTGGTTCAAGATATTT.

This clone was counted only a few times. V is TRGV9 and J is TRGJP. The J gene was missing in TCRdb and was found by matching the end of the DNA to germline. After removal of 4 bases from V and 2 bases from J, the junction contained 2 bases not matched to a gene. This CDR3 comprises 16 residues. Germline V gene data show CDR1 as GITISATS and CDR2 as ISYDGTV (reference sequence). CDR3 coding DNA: TGTGCCTTGTGGGAACGGCAAGAGTTGGGCAAAAAAATCAAGGTATTT. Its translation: CALWERQELGKKIKVF.

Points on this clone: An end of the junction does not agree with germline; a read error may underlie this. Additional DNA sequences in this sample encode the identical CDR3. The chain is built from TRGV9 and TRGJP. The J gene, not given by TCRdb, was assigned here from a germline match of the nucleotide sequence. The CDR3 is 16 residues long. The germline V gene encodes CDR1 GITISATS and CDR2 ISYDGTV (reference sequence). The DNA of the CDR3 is TGTGCCCTGTGGTATTCTTGGGAGTTGGGCAAAAAAATCAAGGTATTT. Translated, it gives CALWYSWELGKKIKVF.

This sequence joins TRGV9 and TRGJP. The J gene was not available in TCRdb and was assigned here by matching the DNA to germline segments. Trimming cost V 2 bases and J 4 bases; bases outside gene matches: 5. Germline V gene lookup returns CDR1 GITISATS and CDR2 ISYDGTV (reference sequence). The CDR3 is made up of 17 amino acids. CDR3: CALWEDPQELGKKIKVF. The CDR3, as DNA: TGTGCCTTGTGGGAGGACCCTCAAGAGTTGGGCAAAAAAATCAAGGTATTT.